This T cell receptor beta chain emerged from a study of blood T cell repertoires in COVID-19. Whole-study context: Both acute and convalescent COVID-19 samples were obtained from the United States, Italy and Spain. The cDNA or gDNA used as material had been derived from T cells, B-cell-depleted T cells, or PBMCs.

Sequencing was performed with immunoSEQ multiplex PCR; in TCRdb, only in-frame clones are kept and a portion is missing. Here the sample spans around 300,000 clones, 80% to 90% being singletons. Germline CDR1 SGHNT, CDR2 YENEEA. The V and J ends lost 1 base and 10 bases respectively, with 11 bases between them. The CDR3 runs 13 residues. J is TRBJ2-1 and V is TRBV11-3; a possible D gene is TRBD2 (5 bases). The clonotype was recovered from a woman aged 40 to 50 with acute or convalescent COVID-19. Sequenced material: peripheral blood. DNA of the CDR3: TGTGCCAGCAGCTTAGTCTGGGCGGGCGAGCAGTTCTTC. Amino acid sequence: CASSLVWAGEQFF.